The rows below give T cell receptor beta chains drawn from one sample of a study of cytomegalovirus exposure and HLA in healthy donors. Clones were read by immunoSEQ multiplex PCR, and TCRdb kept only the in-frame ones, dropping some. Here the sample spans about 170,000 clones, around 80% being singletons. Sequencing was performed on PBMCs. All receptors derive from a woman aged 45 to 65 in good health and CMV-seropositive. Both conserved end residues are part of each CDR3. The order of the fields is J gene, D gene, V gene, clone size, CDR3 protein, CDR3 DNA. A D gene is named only where the DNA matches it firmly. Rows may omit the clone size; those that give it use once, few, many or a size class.

>TRBJ2-1|TRBD2|TRBV7-2|once
CASSLGAPSSVTSDGEQFF
TGTGCCAGCAGCTTAGGGGCACCTTCGTCCGTGACTAGCGATGGTGAGCAGTTCTTC
>TRBJ2-7|TRBD1|TRBV19|few
CASSIGGRGIYEQYF
TGTGCCAGTAGTATTGGTGGCAGGGGGATTTACGAGCAGTACTTC
>TRBJ1-1|TRBD1|TRBV19|-
CASRDRDRGPGTEAFF
TGTGCCAGTAGGGACCGGGACAGGGGGCCGGGCACTGAAGCTTTCTTT
>TRBJ2-2|-|TRBV4-2|-
CASSSGLNTGELFF
TGTGCCAGCAGTAGTGGACTCAACACCGGGGAGCTGTTTTTT
>TRBJ1-2|-|TRBV6-1|few
CASSVSGDYGYTF
TGTGCCAGCAGTGTCTCGGGGGACTATGGCTACACCTTC
>TRBJ2-1|-|TRBV12-2|-
CASRLKLAGVSSEQFF
TGTGCAAGTCGCTTGAAACTAGCGGGAGTGAGCAGTGAGCAGTTCTTC
>TRBJ2-7|TRBD2|TRBV29-1|-
CSVARGGAYEQYF
TGCAGCGTCGCGAGGGGAGGGGCCTACGAGCAGTACTTC
>TRBJ1-2|TRBD1|TRBV29-1|-
CSVVGTDLSGYTF
TGCAGCGTTGTCGGGACAGACTTGAGTGGCTACACCTTC
>TRBJ2-4|TRBD2|TRBV4-3|-
CASSQDRGTSEDIQYF
TGCGCCAGCAGCCAAGATCGTGGGACTAGCGAGGACATTCAGTACTTC
>TRBJ2-2|-|TRBV5-1|-
CASSLDRVGTGELFF
TGCGCCAGCAGCTTGGACAGGGTGGGCACCGGGGAGCTGTTTTTT
>TRBJ1-3|-|TRBV4-2|-
CASSQGNRRNTIYF
TGTGCCAGCAGCCAAGGTAACAGGAGAAACACCATATATTTT
>TRBJ1-5|-|TRBV4-2|few
CASRQEPGASYSNQPQHF
TGTGCCAGCAGACAGGAGCCAGGGGCCTCTTATAGCAATCAGCCCCAGCATTTT
>TRBJ2-2|TRBD1|TRBV7-9|few
CASARGPHGELFF
TGTGCCAGCGCGAGGGGGCCTCACGGGGAGCTGTTTTTT
>TRBJ2-7|-|TRBV7-9|-
CSSTSRKAYEQYF
TGTTCCAGCACGTCGAGGAAGGCCTACGAGCAGTACTTC
>TRBJ2-2|TRBD2|TRBV6-1|-
CASSERLAGGPDTGELFF
TGCGCCAGCAGTGAACGACTAGCGGGAGGGCCGGATACCGGGGAGCTGTTTTTT
>TRBJ1-1|-|TRBV2|-
CASTGLQNTEAFF
TGTGCCAGTACAGGGTTACAGAACACTGAAGCTTTCTTT